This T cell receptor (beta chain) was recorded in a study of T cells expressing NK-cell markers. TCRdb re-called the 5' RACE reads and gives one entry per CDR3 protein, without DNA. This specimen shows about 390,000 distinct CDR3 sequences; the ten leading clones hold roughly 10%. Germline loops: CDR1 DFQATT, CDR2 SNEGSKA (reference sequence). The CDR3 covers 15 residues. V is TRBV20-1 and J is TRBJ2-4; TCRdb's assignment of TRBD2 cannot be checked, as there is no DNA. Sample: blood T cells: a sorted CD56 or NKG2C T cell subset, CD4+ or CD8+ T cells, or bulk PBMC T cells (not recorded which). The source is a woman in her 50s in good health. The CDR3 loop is CSANLAGGRKNIQYF.